Shown below are 13 T cell receptor beta chains from a single sample sequenced in a study of T-cell memory formation after mild COVID-19. One entry per CDR3 protein, called by TCRdb with MiXCR from the 5' RACE reads. The sample shows 120,000 or so distinct CDR3 sequences, approximately 5.9% of them seen only once. The sequencing input was PBMCs or a T cell subset sorted from them (not recorded which). The receptors stem from an adult woman who had mild COVID-19 (a few samples of this study predate the infection). Cell type and time point are not known.

This clonotype occurred a few times. The genes are TRBV12-3 or TRBV12-4 and TRBJ1-2, with D hard to call. V dropped 2 bases and J dropped 6 bases, with 7 bases sitting between them. The CDR3 loop spans 12 amino acids. CDR3 bases: TGTGCCAGCAGTTTATGGGGTAATGGCTACACCTTC. This encodes CASSLWGNGYTF.

The genes are TRBV5-6 and TRBJ2-3, with D hard to call. CDR3 length: 18 residues. Between the trimmed V and J ends, which lost 4 bases and 5 bases, there was a span of 26 bases. Germline V lookup: CDR1 SGHDT, CDR2 YYEEEE. The CDR3, as DNA: TGTGCCAGCAGCCCTAACTCAAGTAGAGTTTCCTTACGAGATACGCAGTATTTT. Its protein is CASSPNSSRVSLRDTQYF.

This chain joins TRBV7-2 and TRBJ1-6; TRBD1 matches at 9 bases. The CDR3 runs 15 residues. V was clipped by 4 bases and J by 9 bases; unmatched bases: 7. Per germline, CDR1 SGHTA and CDR2 FQGNSA. CDR3 DNA sequence: TGTGCCAGCAGCTCCCGGACAGGGGCCTTTTCACCCCTCCACTTT. It is translated as CASSSRTGAFSPLHF. The full variable domain, in which reference TRBV7-2 and TRBJ1-6 provide the parts outside the CDR3, is GAGVSQSPSNKVTEKGKDVELRCDPISGHTALYWYRQSLGQGLEFLIYFQGNSAPDKSGLPSDRFSAERTGGSVSTLTIQRTQQEDSAVYLCASSSRTGAFSPLHFGNGTRLTVT.

This clonotype was counted between two and nine times. The rearrangement uses TRBV5-6 and TRBJ2-7; 9 bases fit TRBD1. Germline V gene lookup returns CDR1 SGHDT and CDR2 YYEEEE. J was trimmed by 5 bases and V by 2 bases; bases with no gene match: 8. This CDR3 spans 15 amino acids. DNA of the CDR3: TGTGCCAGCAGCTTATTGGGACAGGGCCTGAACGAGCAGTACTTC. This sequence encodes CASSLLGQGLNEQYF.

This clonotype was counted a few times. The genes are TRBV12-3 or TRBV12-4 and TRBJ1-2; the match to TRBD1 covers 9 bases. The CDR3 has 13 residues. V lost 7 bases, J lost 6 bases, and 6 bases stayed unmatched. The CDR3 DNA sequence: TGTGCCAGCACACCGGGACAGGGACATGGCTACACCTTC. Its protein product is CASTPGQGHGYTF.

This clonotype was seen many times. The chain carries TRBV20-1 and TRBJ2-7, with TRBD1 matching over 9 bases. Germline CDR1 and CDR2: DFQATT and SNEGSKA (reference sequence). After removal of 1 base from V and 2 bases from J, the junction contained 9 bases not matched to a gene. The CDR3 runs to 16 residues. The CDR3 region is CSARARRGQGPYEQYF. CDR3 in DNA: TGCAGTGCTAGAGCCCGGCGGGGACAGGGCCCCTACGAGCAGTACTTC.

This chain connects TRBV5-1 to TRBJ2-7; 8 nucleotides match TRBD1. The J segment lost 2 bases and the V segment lost 4 bases, leaving 8 bases of the junction unmatched. CDR3 size: 15 residues. Germline assignment: CDR1 SGHRS and CDR2 YFSETQ. CDR3 in amino acids: CASSAGQGATYEQYF. DNA for the CDR3: TGCGCCAGCAGCGCGGGCCAGGGGGCGACCTACGAGCAGTACTTC.

This clonotype was counted at least ten times. This sequence joins TRBV11-2 and TRBJ2-2; a weak D match, TRBD2 (6 bases). From germline, CDR1 is SGHAT and CDR2 FQNNGV. Trimming shortened V by 6 bases and J by 0 bases, and 11 bases separated the two germline ends. There are 15 residues in the CDR3. For the CDR3, the DNA is TGTGCCAGCAGATTCGCGGGGTCGAACACCGGGGAGCTGTTTTTT. Translation: CASRFAGSNTGELFF.

V gene TRBV27 combines with J gene TRBJ2-1, with 11 bases lining up with TRBD2. The germline V gene encodes CDR1 MNHEY and CDR2 SMNVEV (reference sequence). Trimming at V came to 3 bases and at J to 7 bases, leaving 8 bases not matched to a gene. The CDR3 is 16 residues long. The CDR3 sequence: CASSFGTSGRGNEQFF. The CDR3 nucleotides read TGTGCCAGCAGTTTCGGAACTAGCGGGAGAGGAAATGAGCAGTTCTTC.

V gene TRBV14 combines with J gene TRBJ2-3; 7 bases are shared with TRBD2. Germline CDR1 SGHDN, CDR2 FVKESK. The CDR3 sequence is 15 residues long. The ends lost 6 bases at V and 2 bases at J; junction bases unmatched: 8. The CDR3 nucleotides are TGTGCCAGCAGTCGGGGCGGGAGAAACACAGATACGCAGTATTTT. Translating it yields CASSRGGRNTDTQYF.

This clonotype was picked up a small number of times. The genes are TRBV5-1 and TRBJ2-1; 7 bases match TRBD1. This CDR3 spans 13 amino acids. V dropped 4 bases and J dropped 9; count of bases not matched to a gene: 7. Germline-derived CDR1 and CDR2 are SGHRS and YFSETQ. CDR3 nucleotide sequence: TGCGCCAGCAGCCCTGGGTGGGACAGTGAGCAGTTCTTC. It is translated as CASSPGWDSEQFF.

This clonotype was counted once. The CDR3 spells CASSQDRGLVEQYF. The CDR3 DNA reads as TGTGCCAGCAGCCAAGATCGGGGGCTCGTCGAGCAGTACTTC. V and J are TRBV14 and TRBJ2-7; D could derive from TRBD1 or TRBD2 (6 bases each). The length of the CDR3 is 14 residues. Deletions cut 0 bases from V and 6 bases from J, with 12 bases between. Germline-derived CDR1 and CDR2 are SGHDN and FVKESK.

The rearrangement links TRBV2 to TRBJ2-5, with D possibly TRBD2 on 6 matching bases. Germline V gives CDR1 SNHLY, CDR2 FYNNEI. V was cut by 8 bases and J by 9 bases, with 19 bases left in between. CDR3 size: 13 residues. The CDR3 loop is CASGDLFGGAQYF. In nucleotides, the CDR3 is TGTGCCAGCGGGGACTTATTTGGCGGGGCCCAGTACTTC.